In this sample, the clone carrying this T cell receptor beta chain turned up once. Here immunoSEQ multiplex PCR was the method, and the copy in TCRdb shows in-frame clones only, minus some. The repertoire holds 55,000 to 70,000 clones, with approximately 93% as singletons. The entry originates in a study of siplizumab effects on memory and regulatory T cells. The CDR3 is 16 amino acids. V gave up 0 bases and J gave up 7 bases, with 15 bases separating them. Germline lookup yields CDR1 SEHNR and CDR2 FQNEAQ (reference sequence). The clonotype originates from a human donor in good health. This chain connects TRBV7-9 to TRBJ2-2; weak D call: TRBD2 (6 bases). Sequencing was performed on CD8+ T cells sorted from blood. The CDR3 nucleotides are TGTGCCAGCAGCTTAGCGGTAGCGGCAAGGGGCGGGGAGCTGTTTTTT. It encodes CASSLAVAARGGELFF.